The 32 T cell receptor beta chains below were found in one sample sequenced in a study of blood T cell repertoires in COVID-19. The table came from immunoSEQ multiplex PCR; TCRdb's copy has only in-frame clones and leaves some out. Altogether 70,000 to 95,000 clones are present, 85% to 90% being singletons, with the ten largest covering approximately 14%. Sequencing input: peripheral blood. The receptor set was obtained from a man aged 65 to 79 with active or convalescent COVID-19.

The chain joins TRBV5-4 to TRBJ2-7, with TRBD2 matching over 12 bases. With 4 bases clipped from V and 3 bases from J, the junction kept 8 bases outside the gene matches. Germline CDR1 reads SGHNT; CDR2 reads YYREEE (reference sequence). This CDR3 spans 16 amino acids. In DNA, the CDR3 is TGTGCCAGCAGCCCGCCGACTAGCGGGAGAGTCTACGAGCAGTACTTC. Amino acid sequence: CASSPPTSGRVYEQYF.

The J gene is TRBJ1-1, the V gene TRBV18; D gene ambiguous. The CDR3 sequence is 14 residues long. The ends were cut back, 4 bases at V and 10 bases at J, with 19 bases in the middle. Germline-derived CDR1 and CDR2 are KGHSH and LQKENI. The CDR3 DNA follows: TGTGCCAGCTCACGCCCCGGCCCCGAACGGGGAGCTTTCTTT. Its translation is CASSRPGPERGAFF.

The chain links TRBV7-9 to TRBJ2-4, with D possibly TRBD1 on 5 matching bases. Trimming shortened V by 5 bases and J by 0 bases, and 14 bases separated the two germline ends. In germline, CDR1 is SEHNR, CDR2 FQNEAQ (reference sequence). The CDR3 is 16 residues long. CDR3 in amino acids: CASSEQEILAKNIQYF. The CDR3, as DNA: TGTGCCAGCAGCGAACAGGAGATTCTAGCCAAAAACATTCAGTACTTC.

The V call is TRBV14, the J call TRBJ2-1; the match to TRBD2 covers 9 bases. CDR3 length: 15 amino acids. The ends lost 4 bases at V and 8 bases at J; junction bases unmatched: 9. From germline, CDR1 is SGHDN and CDR2 FVKESK. Written as DNA, the CDR3 is TGTGCCAGCAGCCGGAGCGGGAGGCCCTGGGATGAGCAGTTCTTC. This gives the protein CASSRSGRPWDEQFF.

CDR3 sequence (DNA): TGTGCCAGCAGCCGGTGGGTGACGACAGGGAAGCACAATGAGCAGTTCTTC. Protein product: CASSRWVTTGKHNEQFF. The J gene is TRBJ2-1, the V gene TRBV9, with 7 positions matching TRBD1. The CDR3 is 17 amino acids. Germline assignment: CDR1 SGDLS and CDR2 YYNGEE. Trimming removed 4 bases from V and 5 bases from J; junction bases left unmatched: 15.

The rearrangement uses TRBV30 and TRBJ2-5; D might be TRBD2 (6 bases). This CDR3 is 15 amino acids long. CDR1 and CDR2 (germline): GTSNPN, SVGIG (reference sequence). Between the trimmed V and J ends, which lost 1 base and 4 bases, there was a span of 16 bases. The CDR3, as DNA: TGTGCCTGGAGTGCTGGACTGGGGGGTCGAGAGACCCAGTACTTC. It specifies CAWSAGLGGRETQYF.

This clone was counted a few times. The chain is built from TRBV28 and TRBJ1-4; D not resolved. V shed 5 bases and J shed 10 bases, with 17 bases lying between them. The CDR3 has 14 residues. Germline loops: CDR1 MDHEN, CDR2 SYDVKM. The CDR3 loop is CASSPPARGGKLFF. The CDR3 DNA reads as TGTGCCAGCAGTCCCCCGGCCAGAGGCGGAAAACTGTTTTTT.

The chain links TRBV28 to TRBJ2-4; possibly TRBD1 for D (6 bases). Germline assignment: CDR1 MDHEN and CDR2 SYDVKM. The V end lost 7 bases, the J end lost 0 bases, and 13 bases lay between the germline ends. The CDR3 is made up of 15 amino acids. The CDR3 is CASTPQGRAKNIQYF. For the CDR3, the DNA is TGTGCCAGCACCCCACAGGGTAGAGCCAAAAACATTCAGTACTTC.

The V call is TRBV6-2 or TRBV6-3, the J call TRBJ2-1; 8 bases are a match to TRBD1. The CDR3 contains 13 residues. V shed 0 bases, J shed 12 bases, and the junction held 4 bases outside the gene matches. Germline CDR1 reads MNHEY; CDR2 reads SVGEGT. The CDR3 nucleotides are TGTGCCAGCAGTTACTCCACCGGGACAGGGCAGTTCTTC. This sequence encodes CASSYSTGTGQFF.

The V call is TRBV2, the J call TRBJ1-6; 8 bases align to TRBD1. After removal of 1 base from V and 7 bases from J, the junction contained 3 bases not matched to a gene. The germline CDR1 and CDR2 sequences are SNHLY and FYNNEI. The CDR3 totals 15 residues. The CDR3 DNA sequence: TGTGCCAGCAGTGAAGGGGGACAGGCAAATTCACCCCTCCACTTT. Residues: CASSEGGQANSPLHF.

This clone was found once. The chain combines TRBV18 with TRBJ1-1; possibly TRBD1 for D (6 bases). In germline, CDR1 is KGHSH, CDR2 LQKENI. The CDR3 runs to 14 residues. V was clipped by 2 bases and J by 7 bases, with 14 bases between them. The CDR3 sequence: CASSPYRASVEAFF. For the CDR3, the DNA is TGTGCCAGCTCACCATACAGGGCCTCCGTTGAAGCTTTCTTT.

The chain joins TRBV4-1 to TRBJ2-7, with 11 bases that match TRBD2. J was trimmed by 4 bases and V by 0 bases; bases with no gene match: 5. Germline CDR1 and CDR2: MGHRA and YSYEKL. The CDR3 spans 16 residues. The CDR3 here is CASSQDLLAGAYEQYF. CDR3 coding DNA: TGCGCCAGCAGCCAAGATCTACTAGCGGGAGCTTACGAGCAGTACTTC.

The chain couples TRBV18 to TRBJ2-3; 8 bases map to TRBD2. The germline CDR1 and CDR2 sequences are KGHSH and LQKENI. The CDR3 is made up of 15 amino acids. V gave up 7 bases and J gave up 0 bases; unmatched junction bases: 6. CDR3: CASCQASGSTDTQYF. The CDR3 DNA reads as TGTGCCAGCTGCCAGGCTAGCGGGAGCACAGATACGCAGTATTTT.

This clone came up a few times. J is TRBJ1-1 and V is TRBV4-1, with 9 bases lining up with TRBD1. The germline V gene encodes CDR1 MGHRA and CDR2 YSYEKL. The CDR3 has 13 residues. The V segment lost 1 base and the J segment 10 bases; nucleotides outside the gene matches: 4. CDR3 residues: CASSQGDRVGAFF. Here the CDR3 DNA reads TGCGCCAGCAGCCAAGGGGACAGGGTCGGAGCTTTCTTT.

The chain combines TRBV30 with TRBJ1-2; 7 bases fit TRBD1. The CDR3 covers 14 residues. V dropped 0 bases and J dropped 6; count of bases not matched to a gene: 7. Germline values: CDR1 GTSNPN, CDR2 SVGIG (reference sequence). CDR3 amino acids: CAWSVISGGNGYTF. The CDR3 nucleotides read TGTGCCTGGAGTGTAATATCAGGGGGGAATGGCTACACCTTC.

The chain links TRBV29-1 to TRBJ2-7, with 8 bases identical to TRBD1. Germline values: CDR1 SQVTM, CDR2 ANQGSEA. The CDR3 has 12 amino acids. The trim removed 4 bases at V and 7 bases at J, leaving 6 bases unmatched. CDR3 nucleotides: TGCAGCGTTGTTCAGGGGGCGCGGGAGCAGTACTTC. Translating it yields CSVVQGAREQYF.

J is TRBJ1-3 and V is TRBV29-1; tentative D call: TRBD1 (5 bases). The V end lost 4 bases, the J end lost 0 bases, and 7 bases lay between the germline ends. The germline gives CDR1 SQVTM, CDR2 ANQGSEA. The CDR3 has 13 residues. The CDR3 region is CSVGRASGNTIYF. In DNA, the CDR3 is TGCAGCGTTGGCAGGGCCTCTGGAAACACCATATATTTT. Variable domain in full (rest from reference TRBV29-1 and TRBJ1-3): SAVISQKPSRDICQRGTSLTIQCQVDSQVTMMFWYRQQPGQSLTLIATANQGSEATYESGFVIDKFPISRPNLTFSTLTVSNMSPEDSSIYLCSVGRASGNTIYFGEGSWLTVV.

The chain is built from TRBV18 and TRBJ1-5; no definite D call. The V and J ends lost 0 bases and 0 bases respectively, with 9 bases between them. Germline CDR1 reads KGHSH; CDR2 reads LQKENI. The CDR3 sequence is 16 residues long. Here the CDR3 reads CASSPPGGYSNQPQHF. The CDR3 nucleotides are TGTGCCAGCTCACCACCTGGAGGATATAGCAATCAGCCCCAGCATTTT.

The sample holds a few counts of this clone. V and J are TRBV15 and TRBJ2-5; tentative D call: TRBD2 (5 bases). Germline V gene lookup returns CDR1 LNHNV and CDR2 YYDKDF (reference sequence). V lost 0 bases, J lost 7 bases, and 6 bases lay in between. The CDR3 consists of 12 residues. CDR3 in DNA: TGTGCCACCAGCAGAGATGGAGGGACCCAGTACTTC. This codes for CATSRDGGTQYF.

This clone was seen just once. The chain links TRBV9 to TRBJ2-1; TRBD1 matches at 11 bases. CDR1 is SGDLS, CDR2 YYNGEE, per germline. This CDR3 contains 16 residues. J was trimmed by 7 bases and V by 3 bases; bases with no gene match: 9. The CDR3 bases are TGTGCCAGCAGCGAAGGGGACAGGGGGATGGGAAATGAGCAGTTCTTC. Protein: CASSEGDRGMGNEQFF.

The chain employs TRBV6-4 and TRBJ2-1, with 10 bases that match TRBD2. CDR3 length: 14 amino acids. The V gene's germline CDR1 is MRHNA and CDR2 SNTAGT. V lost 10 bases and J lost 4; bases outside the gene matches: 7. The CDR3: CATSRTSGYNEQFF. The CDR3 DNA is TGTGCCACCAGCCGGACTAGCGGTTACAATGAGCAGTTCTTC.

V usage is TRBV14 and J usage is TRBJ2-5; no firm D call. From germline, CDR1 is SGHDN and CDR2 FVKESK. The length of the CDR3 is 13 residues. V was pared by 4 bases and J by 5 bases, with 11 bases between. For the CDR3, the DNA is TGTGCCAGCAGCCCGGCAGGTGGGGAGACCCAGTACTTC. Protein: CASSPAGGETQYF.

This clone has just a few counts. The chain uses TRBV6-5 and TRBJ1-1, with no clear D. V lost 9 bases, J lost 2 bases, and 7 bases lay in between. The CDR3 is 11 residues long. The V gene's germline CDR1 is MNHEY and CDR2 SVGAGI. The CDR3 loop is CASQINTEAFF. The CDR3 bases are TGTGCCAGTCAGATAAACACTGAAGCTTTCTTT.

The rearrangement links TRBV30 to TRBJ2-5; 7 bases map to TRBD2. V lost 6 bases, J lost 10 bases, and 14 bases stayed unmatched. This CDR3 contains 13 residues. Germline CDR1 GTSNPN, CDR2 SVGIG (reference sequence). CDR3 sequence: CACSVGGVGDQYF. The CDR3 nucleotides are TGTGCCTGTTCCGTGGGGGGGGTAGGCGACCAGTACTTC.

The V gene is TRBV25-1, the J gene TRBJ2-1; 12 bases align to TRBD2. Trimming at V came to 1 base and at J to 4 bases, leaving 2 bases not matched to a gene. The CDR3 has 16 residues. Germline values: CDR1 MGHDK, CDR2 SYGVNS. The DNA of the CDR3 is TGTGCCAGCAGTGAATTGACTAGCGGGAGATACAATGAGCAGTTCTTC. As protein: CASSELTSGRYNEQFF.

The rearrangement links TRBV20-1 to TRBJ1-1; D is unclear. V was cut by 6 bases and J by 6 bases, with 11 bases left in between. The CDR3 is 11 amino acids. Germline V gene sequence: CDR1 DFQATT, CDR2 SNEGSKA (reference sequence). CDR3 coding DNA: TGCAGTGCAAGCCGATCGCCTGAAGCTTTCTTT. Translation: CSASRSPEAFF.

The V call is TRBV28, the J call TRBJ2-7, with 8 bases lining up with TRBD1. Germline loops: CDR1 MDHEN, CDR2 SYDVKM. Losses at the gene ends were 9 bases for V and 3 bases for J; bases not matched to a gene: 7. The CDR3 is 13 residues long. CDR3 in amino acids: CASQAGQGYEQYF. CDR3 bases: TGTGCCAGTCAAGCTGGACAGGGCTACGAGCAGTACTTC.

V and J are TRBV7-2 and TRBJ1-5, with D possibly TRBD1 on 6 matching bases. CDR3 length equals 16 residues. The V and J ends lost 1 base and 2 bases respectively, with 12 bases between them. Germline-derived CDR1 and CDR2 are SGHTA and FQGNSA. The CDR3: CASSLVGGGGNQPQHF. For the CDR3, the DNA is TGTGCCAGCAGCTTAGTTGGGGGCGGCGGCAATCAGCCCCAGCATTTT.

The chain's CDR3 is CASSVGPSGRGETQYF. CDR3 coding DNA: TGTGCCAGCAGCGTAGGCCCTAGCGGAAGGGGAGAGACCCAGTACTTC. J is TRBJ2-5 and V is TRBV9; 7 bases are shared with TRBD2. Looked up from germline, CDR1 is SGDLS and CDR2 is YYNGEE. The trim removed 0 bases at V and 4 bases at J, leaving 9 bases unmatched. The CDR3 has 16 residues.

V gene TRBV19 combines with J gene TRBJ2-3; 7 bases fit TRBD2. The germline CDR1 and CDR2 sequences are LNHDA and SQIVND (reference sequence). Unmatched junction bases numbered 0, after V lost 3 bases and J lost 3 bases. This CDR3 has 13 amino acids. In nucleotides, the CDR3 is TGTGCCAGTAGTATGGGAGGGACAGATACGCAGTATTTT. Translation gives CASSMGGTDTQYF.

The rearrangement joins TRBV28 to TRBJ1-1, with D hard to call. There are 13 residues in the CDR3. Germline assignment: CDR1 MDHEN and CDR2 SYDVKM. V shed 6 bases and J shed 0 bases, with 8 bases lying between them. CDR3 in amino acids: CASSGGLNTEAFF. The CDR3, as DNA: TGTGCCAGCAGCGGCGGATTGAACACTGAAGCTTTCTTT.

V is TRBV7-9 and J is TRBJ2-1; 7 bases agree with TRBD1. V shed 1 base, J shed 9 bases, and the junction held 6 bases outside the gene matches. Germline assignment: CDR1 SEHNR and CDR2 FQNEAQ (reference sequence). CDR3 length: 14 amino acids. DNA of the CDR3: TGTGCCAGCAGCTTAGGAGGGGGCTCAGGTGAGCAGTTCTTC. As protein: CASSLGGGSGEQFF.